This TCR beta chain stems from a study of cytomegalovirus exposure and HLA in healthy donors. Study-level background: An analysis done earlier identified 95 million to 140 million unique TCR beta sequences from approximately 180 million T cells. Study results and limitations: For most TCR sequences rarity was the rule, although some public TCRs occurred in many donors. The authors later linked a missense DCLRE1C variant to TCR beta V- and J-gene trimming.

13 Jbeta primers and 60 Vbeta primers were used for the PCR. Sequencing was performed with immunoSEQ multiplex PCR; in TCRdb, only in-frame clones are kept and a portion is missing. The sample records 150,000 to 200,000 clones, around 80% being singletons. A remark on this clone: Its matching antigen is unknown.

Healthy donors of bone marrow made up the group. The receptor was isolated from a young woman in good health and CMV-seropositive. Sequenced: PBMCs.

This chain's CDR3 is CAISELAEQFF. CDR3 coding DNA: TGTGCCATCAGTGAACTAGCGGAGCAGTTCTTC. The rearrangement joins TRBV10-3 to TRBJ2-1; 7 bases are a match to TRBD2. Germline V gene sequence: CDR1 ENHRY, CDR2 SYGVKD. The CDR3 is 11 residues long. The J segment lost 10 bases and the V segment lost 3 bases, leaving 0 bases of the junction unmatched.